The clone carrying this TCR beta chain showed up just a few times. This CDR3 contains 14 residues. Germline CDR1 SQVTM, CDR2 ANQGSEA. The V gene end was trimmed by 6 bases and the J gene end by 2 bases; junction bases not matched to a gene: 7. The data belong to a study of T-cell reconstitution after alpha-beta-depleted transplantation in children. For TCRbeta, the library was prepared with unique molecular identifiers. One entry per CDR3 protein, called by TCRdb with MiXCR from the PCR reads. The repertoire holds more than 550,000 distinct CDR3 sequences, with about 11% as singletons. Specimen: PBMCs from the stem cell graft donor, collected from the stem cell graft. The genes are TRBV29-1 and TRBJ2-7; 10 nucleotides agree with TRBD1. This receptor was obtained from a human donor who donated a stem cell graft to a child with acute myeloid leukemia. The CDR3 coding sequence is TGCAGCGTGACCCGGGACAGGGGACCCTACGAGCAGTACTTC. It specifies CSVTRDRGPYEQYF.